This TCR beta chain was observed in a study of T cell responses to AZD1222 COVID-19 vaccine. Study-wide findings and caveats: Along spike, vaccine-associated CD4 TCRs were found throughout, with dominance at 160-218 and 743-854. The donor group comprised mostly white British people and more females; the analysis possibly underestimated clonal diversity.

The germline gives CDR1 WSHSY, CDR2 SAAADI. The length of the CDR3 is 14 residues. V lost 6 bases to trimming and J lost 0 bases, with 8 bases between them. On this clone itself: The antigen is unknown.

This table comes from immunoSEQ multiplex PCR, and its TCRdb copy is limited to in-frame clones, with some not included. This table holds about 150,000 clones, around 89% found once. This sample comprised peripheral blood, obtained on day 0 of AZD1222 vaccination. This receptor was obtained from an adult in good health. This chain uses TRBV10-2 with TRBJ2-2; no reliable D call. CDR3 sequence: CASRKTANTGELFF. Here the CDR3 DNA reads TGCGCCAGCAGAAAGACGGCGAACACCGGGGAGCTGTTTTTT.